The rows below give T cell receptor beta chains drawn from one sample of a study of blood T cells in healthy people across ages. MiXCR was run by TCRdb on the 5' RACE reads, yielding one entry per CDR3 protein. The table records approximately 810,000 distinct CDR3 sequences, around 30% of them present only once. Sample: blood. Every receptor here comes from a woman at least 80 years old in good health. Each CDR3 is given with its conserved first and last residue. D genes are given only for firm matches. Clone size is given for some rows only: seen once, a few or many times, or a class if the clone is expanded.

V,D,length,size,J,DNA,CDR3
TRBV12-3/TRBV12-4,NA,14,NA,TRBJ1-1,TGTGCCAGCAGTTTCGGCCTTTCGAACACTGAAGCTTTCTTT,CASSFGLSNTEAFF
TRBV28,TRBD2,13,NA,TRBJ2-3,TGTGCCACCCTTGGGGGGGTGGCAGATACGCAGTATTTT,CATLGGVADTQYF
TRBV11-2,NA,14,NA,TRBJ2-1,TGTGCCAACAGCTTCGCCCTCCAGGGTTCTGAGCAGTTCTTC,CANSFALQGSEQFF
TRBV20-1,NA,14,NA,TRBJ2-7,TGCAGTGCTAGAGCGTCGGGAACCTTCTACGAGCAGTACTTC,CSARASGTFYEQYF
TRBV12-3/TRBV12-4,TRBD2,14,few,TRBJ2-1,TGTGCCAGTACTAGCGATGTACCCTACAATGAGCAGTTCTTC,CASTSDVPYNEQFF
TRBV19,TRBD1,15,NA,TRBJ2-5,TGTGCCAGTAGTATTACAGGGGCTCGCCAAGAGACCCAGTACTTC,CASSITGARQETQYF
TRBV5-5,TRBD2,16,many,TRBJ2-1,TGTGCCAGCAGCCCCCCTTTGAGCGGGGGGGCCGATGAGCAGTTCTTC,CASSPPLSGGADEQFF
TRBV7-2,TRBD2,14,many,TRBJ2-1,TGTGCCAGCAGCTTAGCGGGGGGGTACAATGAGCAGTTCTTC,CASSLAGGYNEQFF
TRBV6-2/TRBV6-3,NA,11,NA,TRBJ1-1,TGTGCCAGCAGTTACTCGAGGCCGGCTTTCTTT,CASSYSRPAFF
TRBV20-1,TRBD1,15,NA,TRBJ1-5,TGCAGTGCTAGCTTTGGGACAGGGGGGTTTCAGCCCCAGCATTTT,CSASFGTGGFQPQHF
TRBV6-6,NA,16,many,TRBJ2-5,TGTGCCAGCACCCTGACTGCGGGGGCTTTCCAAGAGACCCAGTACTTC,CASTLTAGAFQETQYF
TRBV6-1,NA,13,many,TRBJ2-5,TGTGCCAGCAGTGAAGGTCTCCAAGAGACCCAGTACTTC,CASSEGLQETQYF
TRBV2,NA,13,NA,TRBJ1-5,TGTGCCAGCACCACGGACAGATATCAGCCCCAGCATTTT,CASTTDRYQPQHF
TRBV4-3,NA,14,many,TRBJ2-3,TGCGCCAGCAGCTCCCAGACCGACAGGACTCCGCAGTATTTT,CASSSQTDRTPQYF
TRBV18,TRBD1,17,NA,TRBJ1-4,TGTGCCAGCTCACCACTCTGGACAGGGGGATCTAATGAAAAACTGTTTTTT,CASSPLWTGGSNEKLFF
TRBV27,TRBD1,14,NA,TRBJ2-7,TGTGCCAGCAGTTTAGGACAGGTCCAAGAGACCCGGTACTTC,CASSLGQVQETRYF
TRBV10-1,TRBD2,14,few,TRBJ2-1,TGCGCCAGCAGCGGGGGGGATAACTACAATGAGCAGTTCTTC,CASSGGDNYNEQFF
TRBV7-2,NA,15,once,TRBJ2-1,TGTGCCAGCAGCTTATACAGGACAGCCCAAGAGACTCAGTTCTTC,CASSLYRTAQETQFF
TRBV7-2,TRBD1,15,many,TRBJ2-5,TGTGCCAGCAACTCCTTAGGGACAGTACAAGAGACCCAGTACTTC,CASNSLGTVQETQYF
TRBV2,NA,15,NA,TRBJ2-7,TGTGCCAGCAGTGGTCTGTTACGGGCCACCTACGAGCAGTACTTC,CASSGLLRATYEQYF
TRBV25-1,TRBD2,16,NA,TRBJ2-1,TGTGCCAGCAGGGGACTAAGGGGCAGCGAAAAGAATGAGCAGTTCTTC,CASRGLRGSEKNEQFF
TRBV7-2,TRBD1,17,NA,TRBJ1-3,TGTGCCAGCAGCCCCCGGGACAGGGCTCGCTCTGGAAACACCATATATTTT,CASSPRDRARSGNTIYF
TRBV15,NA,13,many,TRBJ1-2,TGTGCCACCAGCAGAGGGACAGAAGAGGACTACACCTTC,CATSRGTEEDYTF
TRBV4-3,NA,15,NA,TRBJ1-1,TGCGCCAGCAGCCAAGTATTTCGCTGGAACACTGAAGCTTTCTTT,CASSQVFRWNTEAFF
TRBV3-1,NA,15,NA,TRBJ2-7,TGTGCCAGCAGTACCAACGGACAGCCCCGAGGCGAGCAGTACTTC,CASSTNGQPRGEQYF
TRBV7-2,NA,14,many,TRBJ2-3,TGTGCCAGCAGCCCAGGCGAGATTAGAGATACGCAGTATTTT,CASSPGEIRDTQYF
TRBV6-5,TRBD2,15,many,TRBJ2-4,TGTGCCAGCAGTTCTAGCGGGGGGGCAAAAAACATTCAGTACTTC,CASSSSGGAKNIQYF
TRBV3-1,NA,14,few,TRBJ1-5,TGTGCCAGCAGCAAGGACCGAAGGAGTCAGCCCCAGCATTTT,CASSKDRRSQPQHF
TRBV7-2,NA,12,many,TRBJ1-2,TGTGCCAGCAGCTCCCGGGACTCTGGCTACACCTTC,CASSSRDSGYTF
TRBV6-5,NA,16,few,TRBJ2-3,TGTGCCAGCAGTTACTCCCGGGACTTATACACAGATACGCAGTATTTT,CASSYSRDLYTDTQYF
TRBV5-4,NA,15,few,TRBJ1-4,TGTGCCAGCAGCTTGGAAGTAGGGACTAATGAAAAACTGTTTTTT,CASSLEVGTNEKLFF
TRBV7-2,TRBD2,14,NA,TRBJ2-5,TGTGCCAGCAGCTTAGGAACGGGGGGGAAGACCCAGTACTTC,CASSLGTGGKTQYF
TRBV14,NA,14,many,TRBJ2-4,TGTGCCAGCAGCCACAGGGGTGCCAAAAACATTCAGTACTTC,CASSHRGAKNIQYF
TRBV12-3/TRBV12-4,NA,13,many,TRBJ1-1,TGTGCCAGCAGGCCTGAACCGAACACTGAAGCTTTCTTT,CASRPEPNTEAFF
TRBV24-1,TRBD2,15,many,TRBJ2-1,TGTGCCACCAGTGATCGGACTAGCGGGGGGAATGAGCAGTTCTTC,CATSDRTSGGNEQFF
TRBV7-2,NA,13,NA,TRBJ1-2,TGTGCCAGCAGGGCCGGGAGGGGCGGGGGCTACACCTTC,CASRAGRGGGYTF
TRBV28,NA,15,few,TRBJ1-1,TGTGCCAGCAGTCTGTCCCGCCGTCCGAGGGGTGAAGCTTTCTTT,CASSLSRRPRGEAFF
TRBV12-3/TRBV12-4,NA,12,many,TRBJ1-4,TGTGCCAGCAGTCGAACTAATGAAAAACTGTTTTTT,CASSRTNEKLFF
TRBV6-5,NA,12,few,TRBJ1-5,TGTGCCGCCGGGCAGGGTGGGCAGCCCCAGCATTTT,CAAGQGGQPQHF
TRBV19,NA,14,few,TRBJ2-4,TGTGCCAGTAGTATTGGGCAGGCGAGCCACATTCAGTACTTC,CASSIGQASHIQYF
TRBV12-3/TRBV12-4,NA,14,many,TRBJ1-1,TGTGCCAGCAGTTTAGGACGGCGGGTCACTGAAGCTTTCTTT,CASSLGRRVTEAFF
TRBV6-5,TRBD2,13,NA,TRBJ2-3,TGTGCCAGCAGAGCTAGCGGGGGAGATACGCAGTATTTT,CASRASGGDTQYF
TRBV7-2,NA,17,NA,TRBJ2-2,TGTGCCTGCAGCCCTTTCGGACTCTTGGGAAACACCGGGGAGCTGTTTTTT,CACSPFGLLGNTGELFF
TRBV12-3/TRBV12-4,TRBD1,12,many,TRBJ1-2,TGTGCCAGCAGGACAGGGGGCGGTGGCTACACCTTC,CASRTGGGGYTF
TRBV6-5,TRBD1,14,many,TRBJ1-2,TGTGCCAGCAGTTACAAGGGACAGGGCTATGGCTACACCTTC,CASSYKGQGYGYTF
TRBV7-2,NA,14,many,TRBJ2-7,TGTGCCAGCAGTAAAGCAGGACAGCCCTACGAGCAGTACTTC,CASSKAGQPYEQYF
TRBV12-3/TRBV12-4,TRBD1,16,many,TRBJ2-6,TGTGCCAGCTCAACAGGGGTCATCTCTGGGGCCAACGTCCTGACTTTC,CASSTGVISGANVLTF
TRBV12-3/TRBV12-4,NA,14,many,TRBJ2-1,TGTGCCAGCAGTTTAGGGCAGGGAAGCAATGAGCAGTTCTTC,CASSLGQGSNEQFF
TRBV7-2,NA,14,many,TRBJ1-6,TGTGCCAGCAGCTACGGACTTAATAATTCACCCCTCCACTTT,CASSYGLNNSPLHF
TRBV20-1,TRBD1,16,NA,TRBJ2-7,TGCAGTGCTAGAGATACCTCCGGGACAGGGTACTACGAGCAGTACTTC,CSARDTSGTGYYEQYF
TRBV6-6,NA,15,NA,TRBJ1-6,TGTGCCAGCAGTTACTCGGGGGGTAGGGAGTCACCCCGCCACTTT,CASSYSGGRESPRHF
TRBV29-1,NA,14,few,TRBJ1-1,TGCAGCTCCCGTAAGGGGGACCTGAACACTGAAGCTTTCTTT,CSSRKGDLNTEAFF
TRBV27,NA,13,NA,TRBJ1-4,TGTGCCAGCAGGAAACAGGGTTCTGAAAAACTGTTTTTT,CASRKQGSEKLFF
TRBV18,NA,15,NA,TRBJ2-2,TGTGCCAGCTCACCACTACAGACTAACACCGGGGAGCTGTTTTTT,CASSPLQTNTGELFF
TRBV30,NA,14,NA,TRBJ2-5,TGTGCCTGGAAAGGACATGAGCAAAAAGAGACCCAGTACTTC,CAWKGHEQKETQYF